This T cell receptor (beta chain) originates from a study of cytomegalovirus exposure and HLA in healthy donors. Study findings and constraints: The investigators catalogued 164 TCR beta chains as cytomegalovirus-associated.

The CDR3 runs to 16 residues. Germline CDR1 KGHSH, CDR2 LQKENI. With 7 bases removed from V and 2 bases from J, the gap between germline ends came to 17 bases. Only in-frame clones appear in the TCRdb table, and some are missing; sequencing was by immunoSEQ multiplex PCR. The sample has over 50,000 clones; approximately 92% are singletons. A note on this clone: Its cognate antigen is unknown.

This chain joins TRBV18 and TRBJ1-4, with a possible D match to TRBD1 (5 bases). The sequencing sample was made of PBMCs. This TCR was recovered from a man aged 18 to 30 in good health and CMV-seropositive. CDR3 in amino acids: CASCSVAGTTNEKLFF. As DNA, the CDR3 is TGTGCCAGCTGCTCTGTCGCGGGGACGACTAATGAAAAACTGTTTTTT.